The 5 T cell receptor beta chains below come from one sample, sequenced in a study of T cells in Graves' hyperthyroidism and ophthalmopathy. From RNA transcripts, TCR beta CDR3 regions were amplified. When the TCR CDR3 underwent first-round RT-PCR, the HTBI primer set was used. TCRdb reprocessed the multiplex PCR reads with MiXCR, giving one entry per CDR3 protein. Here the sample spans approximately 620,000 distinct CDR3 sequences, roughly a sixth being singletons. The source material was blood. Source of these receptors: a woman between 40 and 50 years old with Graves' ophthalmopathy.

This clonotype appeared many times. This chain links TRBV30 with TRBJ2-1; 7 bases are shared with TRBD2. This CDR3 contains 13 residues. V lost 6 bases to trimming and J lost 4 bases; unmatched junction nucleotides: 6. Germline V gene lookup returns CDR1 GTSNPN and CDR2 SVGIG (reference sequence). Written as DNA, the CDR3 is TGTGCCTGCAGGGAGGGGCGGTACAATGAGCAGTTCTTC. It is translated as CACREGRYNEQFF.

This clonotype appeared many times. CDR3 residues: CASSMDRLTVEKLFF. CDR3 nucleotides: TGTGCCAGCAGCATGGACAGGTTAACGGTTGAAAAACTGTTTTTT. This rearrangement joins TRBV11-2 to TRBJ1-4; 7 bases match TRBD1. CDR1 and CDR2 from the germline V gene are SGHAT and FQNNGV. The CDR3 runs 15 residues. The junction had 10 bases not matched to a gene; V was cut back by 5 bases and J by 7 bases.

This clonotype has only a few counts. This CDR3 reads CASSQGPGRAQETQYF. The CDR3 DNA follows: TGTGCCAGCAGCCAAGGTCCGGGGCGGGCCCAAGAGACCCAGTACTTC. The J gene is TRBJ2-5, the V gene TRBV4-2, with D perhaps assigned TRBD1 or TRBD2 (5 bases each). CDR1 is LGHNA, CDR2 YNFKEQ, per germline. This CDR3 has 16 amino acids. The V and J ends lost 1 base and 1 base respectively, with 13 bases between them.

This chain uses TRBV5-6 with TRBJ2-1; 12 positions agree with TRBD2. In germline, CDR1 is SGHDT, CDR2 YYEEEE. This CDR3 is built from 15 residues. Germline trimming cut 0 bases from V and 9 bases from J; bases unmatched to any gene: 4. Here the CDR3 reads CASSLGLAGDFEQFF. CDR3 DNA sequence: TGTGCCAGCAGCTTGGGACTAGCGGGAGACTTTGAGCAGTTCTTC.

This clonotype was observed many times. The rearrangement links TRBV10-3 to TRBJ2-5; D not certain. The CDR3 is 13 residues long. Trimming pared 8 bases from V and 3 bases from J, leaving 13 bases between. Germline-derived CDR1 and CDR2 are ENHRY and SYGVKD. The CDR3 sequence is CAIGSSGEETQYF. Here the CDR3 DNA reads TGTGCCATCGGATCCAGTGGGGAAGAGACCCAGTACTTC.